These 26 T cell receptor beta chains came from one sample sequenced in a study of cytomegalovirus exposure and HLA in healthy donors. Data came from immunoSEQ multiplex PCR; TCRdb stores just in-frame clones and leaves some out. The sample contains about 130,000 clones, roughly nine tenths of which appear only once. The sequenced sample consisted of PBMCs. These receptors originate from a woman aged 18-30 years in good health and CMV-seronegative.

This chain connects TRBV27 to TRBJ1-5, with no clear D. V was pared by 2 bases and J by 2 bases, with 7 bases between. Germline V gene data show CDR1 as MNHEY and CDR2 as SMNVEV (reference sequence). The CDR3 covers 14 residues. The CDR3 bases are TGTGCCAGCAGTTTAGGCATGGGCAATCAGCCCCAGCATTTT. Protein sequence: CASSLGMGNQPQHF.

The V call is TRBV5-1, the J call TRBJ2-7; 7 bases are a match to TRBD1. This CDR3 comprises 13 residues. V dropped 3 bases and J dropped 3; count of bases not matched to a gene: 3. Germline-derived CDR1 and CDR2 are SGHRS and YFSETQ. CDR3 sequence reads: CASSWDSFYEQYF. The CDR3 nucleotides are TGCGCCAGCAGCTGGGACAGTTTCTACGAGCAGTACTTC.

A remark on this clone: Other DNA sequences in the sample encode the same CDR3. V and J are TRBV9 and TRBJ2-7; 8 bases fit TRBD2. The CDR3 is made up of 15 amino acids. After removal of 0 bases from V and 2 bases from J, the junction contained 4 bases not matched to a gene. Per germline, CDR1 SGDLS and CDR2 YYNGEE. CDR3 residues: CASSVGGRGAYEQYF. CDR3 DNA sequence: TGTGCCAGCAGCGTAGGAGGGCGGGGGGCCTACGAGCAGTACTTC.

The CDR3 sequence is CASSISSPSSYEQYF. DNA for the CDR3: TGTGCCAGTAGTATCTCGAGCCCAAGCTCCTACGAGCAGTACTTC. The chain couples TRBV19 to TRBJ2-7, with no clear D. The V gene's germline CDR1 is LNHDA and CDR2 SQIVND (reference sequence). V lost 3 bases and J lost 0, with 12 bases in between. The length of the CDR3 is 15 residues. Using reference TRBV19 and TRBJ2-7 for the parts outside the CDR3, the full variable domain is DGGITQSPKYLFRKEGQNVTLSCEQNLNHDAMYWYRQDPGQGLRLIYYSQIVNDFQKGDIAEGYSVSREKKESFPLTVTSAQKNPTAFYLCASSISSPSSYEQYFGPGTRLTVT.

The chain uses TRBV5-6 and TRBJ2-5, with TRBD2 matching 8 bases. From germline, CDR1 is SGHDT and CDR2 YYEEEE. Losses at the gene ends were 5 bases for V and 5 bases for J; bases not matched to a gene: 11. The CDR3 covers 15 residues. CDR3 loop: CASSSLPGLGETQYF. CDR3 DNA sequence: TGTGCCAGCAGTTCACTCCCGGGACTAGGGGAGACCCAGTACTTC. Drawing the rest from reference TRBV5-6 and TRBJ2-5, the complete variable domain is DAGVTQSPTHLIKTRGQQVTLRCSPKSGHDTVSWYQQALGQGPQFIFQYYEEEERQRGNFPDRFSGHQFPNYSSELNVNALLLGDSALYLCASSSLPGLGETQYFGPGTRLLVL.

This clone has just one count. This chain connects TRBV5-1 to TRBJ1-3, with TRBD1 as a possible D gene (5 bases). Germline V gene sequence: CDR1 SGHRS, CDR2 YFSETQ. V was cut by 0 bases and J by 2 bases, with 9 bases left in between. CDR3 size: 15 residues. CDR3 DNA: TGCGCCAGCAGCTTGGGGGCAGGGACTGGAAACACCATATATTTT. Its protein is CASSLGAGTGNTIYF.

This sequence joins TRBV2 and TRBJ2-2; the match to TRBD1 covers 9 bases. This CDR3 is 16 amino acids long. Germline CDR1 reads SNHLY; CDR2 reads FYNNEI. J lost 1 base, V lost 5 bases, and 5 bases had no gene match. The CDR3 nucleotides are TGTGCCAGCAGTACACGGACAGGGGAGAACACCGGGGAGCTGTTTTTT. It encodes CASSTRTGENTGELFF.

J is TRBJ2-2 and V is TRBV7-5; the table assigns TRBD1, which was not confirmed against the DNA. TRBV7-5 is flagged as a pseudogene. The CDR3 is 17 amino acids. The CDR3 here is CARSPRRGTGGTGELFF. The CDR3 DNA reads as TGTGCCAGAAGCCCGAGACGGGGGACAGGGGGCACCGGGGAGCTGTTTTTT.

The CDR3 sequence: CASSRGGNQPQHF. CDR3 nucleotide sequence: TGTGCCAGCAGTCGGGGGGGCAATCAGCCCCAGCATTTT. This chain connects TRBV6-6 to TRBJ1-5, with D tentatively TRBD1 (5 bases). CDR3 length equals 13 residues. V was shortened by 5 bases and J by 2 bases, with 7 bases between the two germline ends. From germline, CDR1 is MNHNY and CDR2 SVGAGI (reference sequence).

This clone has a handful of counts. J is TRBJ2-7 and V is TRBV6-5, with D unclear. From germline, CDR1 is MNHEY and CDR2 SVGAGI. CDR3 length: 12 residues. V was trimmed by 8 bases and J by 1 base, leaving 9 bases between them. CDR3 sequence (DNA): TGTGCCAGCTCCAGGTATTCCTACGAGCAGTACTTC. Its protein product is CASSRYSYEQYF.

The V call is TRBV13, the J call TRBJ2-1; the D gene is possibly TRBD2 (5 bases). CDR3 length equals 16 residues. Trimming took off 4 bases at V and 4 bases at J, with 17 bases between the two ends. Germline CDR1 PRHDT, CDR2 FYEKMQ (reference sequence). As DNA, the CDR3 is TGTGCCAGCAGCTCCCACGGAGGAACCCGATACAATGAGCAGTTCTTC. Translating it yields CASSSHGGTRYNEQFF.

CDR3: CASSSGEGNSGNTIYF. DNA of the CDR3: TGTGCCAGCAGCTCGGGGGAGGGAAATTCTGGAAACACCATATATTTT. The chain employs TRBV11-2 and TRBJ1-3; D perhaps matches TRBD1 (5 bases). V was clipped by 4 bases and J by 1 base, with 14 bases between them. The length of the CDR3 is 16 residues. Germline lookup yields CDR1 SGHAT and CDR2 FQNNGV.

CDR3 loop: CASIIRTGSEAFF. The CDR3 bases are TGTGCCAGCATCATAAGGACAGGGTCTGAAGCTTTCTTT. V gene TRBV2 combines with J gene TRBJ1-1, with 8 bases that match TRBD1. From germline, CDR1 is SNHLY and CDR2 FYNNEI. The CDR3 loop spans 13 amino acids. V trimming: 7 bases; J trimming: 6 bases; junction bases outside the gene matches: 7.

The chain has TRBV2 and TRBJ2-3; 9 bases map to TRBD1. From germline, CDR1 is SNHLY and CDR2 FYNNEI. The CDR3 is 14 amino acids. Unmatched junction bases numbered 6, after V lost 7 bases and J lost 4 bases. The CDR3, as DNA: TGTGCCAGCAACGGACAGGGGACCCCAGATACGCAGTATTTT. This sequence encodes CASNGQGTPDTQYF.

The V gene is TRBV4-1, the J gene TRBJ1-4; D gene unclear. With 4 bases removed from V and 2 bases from J, the gap between germline ends came to 17 bases. The CDR3 sequence is 17 residues long. In germline, CDR1 is MGHRA, CDR2 YSYEKL. DNA for the CDR3: TGCGCCAGCAGCCGAGTATACCGACGAGCGACTAATGAAAAACTGTTTTTT. Encoded protein: CASSRVYRRATNEKLFF.

The V call is TRBV23-1, the J call TRBJ2-7, with D hard to call. TRBV23-1 is an open reading frame whose function is uncertain. Trimming took off 4 bases at V and 2 bases at J, with 18 bases between the two ends. The CDR3 has 16 residues. The CDR3 bases are TGCGCCAGCAGTCTACTAACAAAGAACGAGCCCTACGAGCAGTACTTC. Its translation is CASSLLTKNEPYEQYF.

V gene TRBV9 combines with J gene TRBJ2-2, with 10 bases that match TRBD2. V shed 0 bases, J shed 1 base, and the junction held 3 bases outside the gene matches. Germline V gene data show CDR1 as SGDLS and CDR2 as YYNGEE. CDR3 length: 17 amino acids. The CDR3 DNA sequence: TGTGCCAGCAGCGTAGGGTTAGCGGGGGGGAACACCGGGGAGCTGTTTTTT. This encodes CASSVGLAGGNTGELFF.

This clone was detected once. The chain joins TRBV5-4 to TRBJ2-3; TRBD1 matches at 7 bases. The CDR3 spans 16 residues. Germline V CDR1 and CDR2: SGHNT, YYREEE (reference sequence). With 4 bases clipped from V and 0 bases from J, the junction kept 8 bases outside the gene matches. The CDR3, as DNA: TGTGCCAGCAGCACACCTCAGGGGGTTAGCACAGATACGCAGTATTTT. Protein product: CASSTPQGVSTDTQYF.

This clone was found once. The chain couples TRBV7-8 to TRBJ1-2; D unresolved. Per the germline V gene, CDR1 is SGHVS and CDR2 is FQNEAQ. CDR3 length: 14 residues. The germline V and J ends were trimmed by 1 base and 6 bases, with 12 bases remaining between them. In DNA form, the CDR3 reads TGTGCCAGCAGCTTAGGGGGAGGCACAAATGGCTACACCTTC. This translates into CASSLGGGTNGYTF.

The genes are TRBV7-9 and TRBJ2-1, with D perhaps TRBD1 (6 bases). The ends were cut back, 1 base at V and 2 bases at J, with 6 bases in the middle. CDR1 and CDR2 from the germline V gene are SEHNR and FQNEAQ (reference sequence). This CDR3 comprises 14 residues. The CDR3 coding sequence is TGTGCCAGCAGCTTAGGACAGGCCTACAATGAGCAGTTCTTC. This gives the protein CASSLGQAYNEQFF.

The gene calls are TRBV7-9 and TRBJ1-3, with D maybe TRBD1 (5 bases). Germline CDR1 reads SEHNR; CDR2 reads FQNEAQ (reference sequence). CDR3 size: 15 residues. Trimming stripped 1 base from V and 4 bases from J, with 11 bases between. This CDR3 is CASSLDPGSGNTIYF. The DNA of the CDR3 is TGTGCCAGCAGCTTAGATCCAGGGTCCGGAAACACCATATATTTT.

This clone was observed a few times. The CDR3 here is CASSRGTGGRYF. CDR3 in DNA: TGTGCCAGCAGCCGAGGGACAGGGGGCAGATACTTC. This sequence joins TRBV6-5 and TRBJ2-7, with 12 nucleotides matching TRBD1. V shed 6 bases and J 13 bases; nucleotides not matched to a gene: 7. The CDR3 is made up of 12 amino acids. The V gene's germline CDR1 is MNHEY and CDR2 SVGAGI.

The chain links TRBV5-1 to TRBJ1-6; 7 bases match TRBD1. V lost 4 bases to trimming and J lost 8 bases; unmatched junction nucleotides: 6. Germline V gene lookup returns CDR1 SGHRS and CDR2 YFSETQ. This CDR3 contains 14 residues. This CDR3 reads CASSLNRGDSPLHF. CDR3 nucleotide sequence: TGCGCCAGCAGCCTTAACAGGGGTGATTCACCCCTCCACTTT.

This chain links TRBV5-1 with TRBJ2-7, with TRBD1 matching over 9 bases. The length of the CDR3 is 14 residues. The V gene's germline CDR1 is SGHRS and CDR2 YFSETQ. J lost 4 bases, V lost 4 bases, and 6 bases had no gene match. The CDR3 spells CASSVGQGIYEQYF. The CDR3 DNA is TGCGCCAGCAGCGTTGGACAGGGGATTTACGAGCAGTACTTC.

V is TRBV18 and J is TRBJ2-1; possible D gene TRBD1, 5 bases. This CDR3 has 14 residues. Trimming removed 0 bases at V and 7 bases at J, with 10 bases between. Germline V gives CDR1 KGHSH, CDR2 LQKENI. CDR3 coding DNA: TGTGCCAGCTCACCACCGAGCAGGGTTAATGAGCAGTTCTTC. Translated, it gives CASSPPSRVNEQFF.

Only one count was recorded for this clone. The chain recombines TRBV6-6 with TRBJ2-7; 7 nucleotides agree with TRBD1. The CDR3 spans 14 residues. Germline V gives CDR1 MNHNY, CDR2 SVGAGI (reference sequence). After removal of 6 bases from V and 0 bases from J, the junction contained 5 bases not matched to a gene. The CDR3 DNA follows: TGTGCCAGCAGCCCTCGGACAGGCTCCTACGAGCAGTACTTC. It is translated as CASSPRTGSYEQYF.